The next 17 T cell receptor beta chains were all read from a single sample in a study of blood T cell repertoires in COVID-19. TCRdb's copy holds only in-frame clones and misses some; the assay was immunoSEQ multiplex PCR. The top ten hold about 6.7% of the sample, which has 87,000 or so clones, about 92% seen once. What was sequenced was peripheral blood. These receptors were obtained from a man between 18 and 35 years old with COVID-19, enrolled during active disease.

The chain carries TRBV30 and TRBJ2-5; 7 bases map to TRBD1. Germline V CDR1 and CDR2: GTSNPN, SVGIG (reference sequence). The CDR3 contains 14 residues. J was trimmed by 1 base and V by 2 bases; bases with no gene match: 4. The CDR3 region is CAWSRDSVQETQYF. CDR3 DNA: TGTGCCTGGAGTAGGGACAGCGTCCAAGAGACCCAGTACTTC.

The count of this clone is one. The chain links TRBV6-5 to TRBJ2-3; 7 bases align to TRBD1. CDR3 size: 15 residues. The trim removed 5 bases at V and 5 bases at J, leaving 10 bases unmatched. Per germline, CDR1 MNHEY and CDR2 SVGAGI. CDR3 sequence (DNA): TGTGCCAGCAGTAAGGACAGGATCGAGAAAGATACGCAGTATTTT. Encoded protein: CASSKDRIEKDTQYF.

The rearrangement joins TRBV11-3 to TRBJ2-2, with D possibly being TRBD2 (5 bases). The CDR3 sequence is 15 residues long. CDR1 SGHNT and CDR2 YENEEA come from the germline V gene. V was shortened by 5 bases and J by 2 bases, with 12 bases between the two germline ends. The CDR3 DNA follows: TGTGCCAGCAGCGACCGGGGTTTAAACACCGGGGAGCTGTTTTTT. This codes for CASSDRGLNTGELFF. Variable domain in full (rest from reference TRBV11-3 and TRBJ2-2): EAGVVQSPRYKIIEKKQPVAFWCNPISGHNTLYWYLQNLGQGPELLIRYENEEAVDDSQLPKDRFSAERLKGVDSTLKIQPAELGDSAVYLCASSDRGLNTGELFFGEGSRLTVL.

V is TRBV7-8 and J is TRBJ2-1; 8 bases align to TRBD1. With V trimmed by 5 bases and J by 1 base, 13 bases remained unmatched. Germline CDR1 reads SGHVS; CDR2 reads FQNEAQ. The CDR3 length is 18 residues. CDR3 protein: CASSGTGVPRNSYNEQFF. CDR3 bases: TGTGCCAGCAGCGGGACAGGTGTCCCGAGGAATTCCTACAATGAGCAGTTCTTC.

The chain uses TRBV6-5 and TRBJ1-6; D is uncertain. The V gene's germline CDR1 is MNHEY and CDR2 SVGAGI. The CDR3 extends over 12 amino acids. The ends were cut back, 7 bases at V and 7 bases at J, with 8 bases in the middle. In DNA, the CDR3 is TGTGCCAGCACTAGAGGGAATTCACCCCTCCACTTT. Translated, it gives CASTRGNSPLHF.

CDR3 in DNA: TGTGCCAGCAGGCCCGGGACACAGACGTATGGCTACACCTTC. It specifies CASRPGTQTYGYTF. The rearrangement uses TRBV27 and TRBJ1-2, with D perhaps matching TRBD1 (6 bases). The CDR3 extends over 14 amino acids. The germline V and J ends were trimmed by 6 bases and 5 bases, with 16 bases remaining between them. The germline V gene has CDR1 MNHEY and CDR2 SMNVEV (reference sequence).

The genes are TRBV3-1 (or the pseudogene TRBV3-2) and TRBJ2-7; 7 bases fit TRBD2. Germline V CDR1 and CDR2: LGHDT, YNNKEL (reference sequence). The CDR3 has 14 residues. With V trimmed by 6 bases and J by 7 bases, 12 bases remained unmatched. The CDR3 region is CASSPTSTSREQYF. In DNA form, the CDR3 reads TGTGCCAGCAGTCCGACTAGCACTTCTAGGGAGCAGTACTTC.

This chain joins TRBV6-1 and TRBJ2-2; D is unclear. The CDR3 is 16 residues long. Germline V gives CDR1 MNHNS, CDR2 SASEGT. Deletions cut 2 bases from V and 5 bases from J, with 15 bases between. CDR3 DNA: TGTGCCAGCAGTGAAAACTCCCCGCTCGTGACCGGGGAGCTGTTTTTT. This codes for CASSENSPLVTGELFF.

This CDR3 is CASSIRTSGNNEQFF. CDR3 nucleotide sequence: TGTGCCAGCAGCATACGGACTAGCGGCAACAATGAGCAGTTCTTC. J is TRBJ2-1 and V is TRBV3-1 (or the pseudogene TRBV3-2); the match to TRBD2 covers 10 bases. Per the germline V gene, CDR1 is LGHDT and CDR2 is YNNKEL (reference sequence). This CDR3 has 15 residues. The ends lost 5 bases at V and 5 bases at J; junction bases unmatched: 6.

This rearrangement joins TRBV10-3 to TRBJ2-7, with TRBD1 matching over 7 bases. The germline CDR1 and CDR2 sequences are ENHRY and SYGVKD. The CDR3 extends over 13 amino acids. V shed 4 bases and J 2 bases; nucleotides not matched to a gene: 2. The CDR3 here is CAISAGQPYEQYF. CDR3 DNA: TGTGCCATCAGTGCGGGACAGCCCTACGAGCAGTACTTC.

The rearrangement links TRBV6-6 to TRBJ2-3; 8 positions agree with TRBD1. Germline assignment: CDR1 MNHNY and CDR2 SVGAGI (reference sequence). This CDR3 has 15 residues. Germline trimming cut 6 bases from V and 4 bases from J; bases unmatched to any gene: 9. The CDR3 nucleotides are TGTGCCAGCAGCCCTTGGACAGGGTTCGCAGATACGCAGTATTTT. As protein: CASSPWTGFADTQYF.

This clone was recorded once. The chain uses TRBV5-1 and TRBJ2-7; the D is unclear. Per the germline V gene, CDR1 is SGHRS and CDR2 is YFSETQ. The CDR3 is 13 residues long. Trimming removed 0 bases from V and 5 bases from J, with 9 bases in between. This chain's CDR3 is CASSLEYVNEQYF. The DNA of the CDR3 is TGCGCCAGCAGCTTGGAATATGTAAACGAGCAGTACTTC.

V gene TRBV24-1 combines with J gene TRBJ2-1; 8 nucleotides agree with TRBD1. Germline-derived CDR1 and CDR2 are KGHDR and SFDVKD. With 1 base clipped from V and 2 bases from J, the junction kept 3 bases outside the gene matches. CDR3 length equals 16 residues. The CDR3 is CATSDFGQGTYNEQFF. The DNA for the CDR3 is TGTGCCACCAGTGATTTCGGACAGGGTACCTACAATGAGCAGTTCTTC.

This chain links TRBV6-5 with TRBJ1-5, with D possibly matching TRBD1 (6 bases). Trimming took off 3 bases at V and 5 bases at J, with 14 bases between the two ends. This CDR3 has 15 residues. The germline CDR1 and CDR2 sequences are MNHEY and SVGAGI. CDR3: CASSYVRGHDQPQHF. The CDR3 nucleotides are TGTGCCAGCAGTTATGTCAGGGGACACGATCAGCCCCAGCATTTT.

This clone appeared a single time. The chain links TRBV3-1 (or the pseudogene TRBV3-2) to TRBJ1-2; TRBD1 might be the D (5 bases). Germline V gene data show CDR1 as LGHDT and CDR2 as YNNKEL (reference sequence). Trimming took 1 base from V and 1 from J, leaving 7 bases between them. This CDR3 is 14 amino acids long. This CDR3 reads CASSQGDSNYGYTF. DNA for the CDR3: TGTGCCAGCAGCCAAGGAGACAGTAACTATGGCTACACCTTC.

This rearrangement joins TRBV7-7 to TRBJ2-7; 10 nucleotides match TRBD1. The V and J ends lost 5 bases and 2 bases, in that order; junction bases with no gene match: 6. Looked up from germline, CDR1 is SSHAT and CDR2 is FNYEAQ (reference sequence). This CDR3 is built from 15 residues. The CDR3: CASSVGQGVTYEQYF. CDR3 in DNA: TGTGCCAGCAGCGTCGGACAGGGGGTGACCTACGAGCAGTACTTC. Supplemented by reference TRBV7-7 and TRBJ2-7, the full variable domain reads GAGVSQSPRYKVTKRGQDVTLRCDPISSHATLYWYQQALGQGPEFLTYFNYEAQPDKSGLPSDRFSAERPEGSISTLTIQRTEQRDSAMYRCASSVGQGVTYEQYFGPGTRLTVT.

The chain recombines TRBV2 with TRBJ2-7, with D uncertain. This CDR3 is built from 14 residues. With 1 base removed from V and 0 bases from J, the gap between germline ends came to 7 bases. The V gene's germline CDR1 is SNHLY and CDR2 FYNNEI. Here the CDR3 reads CASSEDGSSYEQYF. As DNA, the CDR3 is TGTGCCAGCAGTGAAGATGGCAGCTCCTACGAGCAGTACTTC. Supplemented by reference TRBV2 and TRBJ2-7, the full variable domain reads EPEVTQTPSHQVTQMGQEVILRCVPISNHLYFYWYRQILGQKVEFLVSFYNNEISEKSEIFDDQFSVERPDGSNFTLKIRSTKLEDSAMYFCASSEDGSSYEQYFGPGTRLTVT.